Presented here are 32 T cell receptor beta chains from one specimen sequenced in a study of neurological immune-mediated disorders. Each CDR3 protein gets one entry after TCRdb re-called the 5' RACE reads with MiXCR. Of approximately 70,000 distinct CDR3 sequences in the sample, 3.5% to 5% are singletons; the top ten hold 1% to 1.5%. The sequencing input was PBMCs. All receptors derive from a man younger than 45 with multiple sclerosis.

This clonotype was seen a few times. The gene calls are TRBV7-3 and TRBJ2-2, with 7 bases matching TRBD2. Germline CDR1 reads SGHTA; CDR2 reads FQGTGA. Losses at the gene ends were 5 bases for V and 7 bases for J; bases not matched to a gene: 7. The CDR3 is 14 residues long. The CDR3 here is CASSVGLVNGELFF. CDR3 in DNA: TGTGCCAGCAGCGTCGGACTAGTGAACGGGGAGCTGTTTTTT.

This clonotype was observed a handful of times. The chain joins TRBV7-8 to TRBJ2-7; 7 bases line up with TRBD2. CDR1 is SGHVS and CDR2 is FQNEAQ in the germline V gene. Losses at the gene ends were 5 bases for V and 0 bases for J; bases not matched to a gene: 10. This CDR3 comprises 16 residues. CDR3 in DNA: TGTGCCAGCAGCAGACAACGGGGGGACTACTCCTACGAGCAGTACTTC. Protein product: CASSRQRGDYSYEQYF.

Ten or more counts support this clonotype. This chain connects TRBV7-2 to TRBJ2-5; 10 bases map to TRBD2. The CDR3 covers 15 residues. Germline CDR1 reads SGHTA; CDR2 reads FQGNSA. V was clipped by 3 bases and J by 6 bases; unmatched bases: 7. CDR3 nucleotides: TGTGCCAGCAGCTTTCGCCTAGCGGGGGCCCAGACCCAGTACTTC. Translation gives CASSFRLAGAQTQYF.

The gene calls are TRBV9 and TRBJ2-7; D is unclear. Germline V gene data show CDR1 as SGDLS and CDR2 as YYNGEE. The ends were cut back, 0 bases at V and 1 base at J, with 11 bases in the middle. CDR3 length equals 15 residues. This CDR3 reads CASSVGPATSYEQYF. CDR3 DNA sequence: TGTGCCAGCAGCGTAGGGCCAGCAACTTCCTACGAGCAGTACTTC.

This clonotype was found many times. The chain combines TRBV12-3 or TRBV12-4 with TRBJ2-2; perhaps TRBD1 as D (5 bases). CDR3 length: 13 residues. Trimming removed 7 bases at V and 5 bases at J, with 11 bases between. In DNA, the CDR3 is TGTGCCAGCATGTGGGGCGGTACCGGGGAGCTGTTTTTT. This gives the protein CASMWGGTGELFF.

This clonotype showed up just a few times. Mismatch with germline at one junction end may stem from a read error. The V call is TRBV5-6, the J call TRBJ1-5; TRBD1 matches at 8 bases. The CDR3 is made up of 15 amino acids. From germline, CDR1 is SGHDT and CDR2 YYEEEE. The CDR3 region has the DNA TGTGCCAGCAGCTCGGGACAGGTCGTTACTCAGCCCCAGAATTTT. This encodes CASSSGQVVTQPQNF.

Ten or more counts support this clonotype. CDR3 sequence: CASSLVGPGELFF. The DNA of the CDR3 is TGCGCCAGCAGCTTGGTGGGTCCAGGAGAGCTGTTTTTT. The V gene is TRBV5-1, the J gene TRBJ2-2; no clear D. Per germline, CDR1 SGHRS and CDR2 YFSETQ. The CDR3 sequence is 13 residues long. V dropped 0 bases and J dropped 11 bases, with 11 bases sitting between them. Using reference TRBV5-1 and TRBJ2-2 for the parts outside the CDR3, the full variable domain is KAGVTQTPRYLIKTRGQQVTLSCSPISGHRSVSWYQQTPGQGLQFLFEYFSETQRNKGNFPGRFSGRQFSNSRSEMNVSTLELGDSALYLCASSLVGPGELFFGEGSRLTVL.

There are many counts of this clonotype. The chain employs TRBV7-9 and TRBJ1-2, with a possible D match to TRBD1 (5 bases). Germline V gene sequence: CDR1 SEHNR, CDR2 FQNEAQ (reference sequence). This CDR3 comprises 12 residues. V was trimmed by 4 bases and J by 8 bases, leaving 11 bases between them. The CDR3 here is CASSSEGSGYTF. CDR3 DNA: TGTGCCAGCAGCTCCGAGGGGAGCGGCTACACCTTC.

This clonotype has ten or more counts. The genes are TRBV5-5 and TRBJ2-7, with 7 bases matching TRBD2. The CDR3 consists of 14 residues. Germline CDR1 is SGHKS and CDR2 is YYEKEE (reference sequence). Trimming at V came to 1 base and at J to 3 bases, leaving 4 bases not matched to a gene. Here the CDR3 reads CASSLSGGSYEQYF. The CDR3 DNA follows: TGTGCCAGCAGCTTGTCCGGCGGGAGCTACGAGCAGTACTTC.

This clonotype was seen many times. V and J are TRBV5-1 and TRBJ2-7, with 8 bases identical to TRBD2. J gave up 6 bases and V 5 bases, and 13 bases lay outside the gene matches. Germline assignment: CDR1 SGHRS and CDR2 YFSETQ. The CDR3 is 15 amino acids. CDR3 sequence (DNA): TGCGCCAGCAGACCATCGGGACTAGTGTCGAGCGAGCAGTACTTC. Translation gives CASRPSGLVSSEQYF.

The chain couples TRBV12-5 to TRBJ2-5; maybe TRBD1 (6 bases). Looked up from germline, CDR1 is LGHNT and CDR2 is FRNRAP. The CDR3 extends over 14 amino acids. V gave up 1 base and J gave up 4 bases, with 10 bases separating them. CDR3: CASGLGVQGETQYF. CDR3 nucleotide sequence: TGTGCTAGTGGTTTGGGGGTACAGGGAGAGACCCAGTACTTC.

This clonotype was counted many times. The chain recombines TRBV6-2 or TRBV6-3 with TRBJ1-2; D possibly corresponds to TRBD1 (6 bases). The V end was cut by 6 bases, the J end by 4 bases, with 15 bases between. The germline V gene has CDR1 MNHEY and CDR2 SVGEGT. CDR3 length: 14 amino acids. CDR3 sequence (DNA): TGTGCCAGCAGGAGACGCGGACAGTTCTATGGCTACACCTTC. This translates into CASRRRGQFYGYTF.

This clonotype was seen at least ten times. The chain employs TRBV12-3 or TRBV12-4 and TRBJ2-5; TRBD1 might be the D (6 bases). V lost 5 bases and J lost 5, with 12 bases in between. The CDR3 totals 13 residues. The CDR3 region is CASSPRQVETQYF. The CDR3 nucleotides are TGTGCCAGCAGTCCCAGACAGGTTGAGACCCAGTACTTC.

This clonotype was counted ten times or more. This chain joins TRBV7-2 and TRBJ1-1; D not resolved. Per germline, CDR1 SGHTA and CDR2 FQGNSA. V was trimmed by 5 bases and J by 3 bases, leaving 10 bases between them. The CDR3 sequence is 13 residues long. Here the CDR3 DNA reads TGTGCCAGCAGCCTACGACGCGACACTGAAGCTTTCTTT. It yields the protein CASSLRRDTEAFF.

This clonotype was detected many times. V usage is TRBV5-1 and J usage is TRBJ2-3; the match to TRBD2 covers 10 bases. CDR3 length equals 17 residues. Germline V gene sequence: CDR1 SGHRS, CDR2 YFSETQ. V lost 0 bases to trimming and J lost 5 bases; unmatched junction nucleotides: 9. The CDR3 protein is CASSLELAGAGGDTQYF. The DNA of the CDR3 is TGCGCCAGCAGCTTGGAGCTAGCGGGGGCTGGGGGAGATACGCAGTATTTT.

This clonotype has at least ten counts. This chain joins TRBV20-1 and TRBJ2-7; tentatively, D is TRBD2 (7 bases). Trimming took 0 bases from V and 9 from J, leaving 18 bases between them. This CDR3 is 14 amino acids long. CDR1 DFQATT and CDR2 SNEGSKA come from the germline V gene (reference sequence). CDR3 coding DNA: TGCAGTGCTAGAGAGGGGGGGAAGGGGGTCGGGCAGTACTTC. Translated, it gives CSAREGGKGVGQYF.

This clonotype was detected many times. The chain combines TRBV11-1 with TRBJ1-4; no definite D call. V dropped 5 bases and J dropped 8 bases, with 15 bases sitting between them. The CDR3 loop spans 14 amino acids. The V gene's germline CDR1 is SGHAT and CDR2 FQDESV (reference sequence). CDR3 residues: CASSLFSSAEKLFF. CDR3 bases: TGTGCCAGCAGCCTGTTTTCGAGTGCGGAAAAACTGTTTTTT.

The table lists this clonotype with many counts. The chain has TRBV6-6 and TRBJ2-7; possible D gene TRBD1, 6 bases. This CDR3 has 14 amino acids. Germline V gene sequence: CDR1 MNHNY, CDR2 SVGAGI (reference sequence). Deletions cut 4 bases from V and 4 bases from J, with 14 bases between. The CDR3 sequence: CASSFGTSTYEQYF. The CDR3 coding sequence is TGTGCCAGCAGTTTCGGGACATCTACTTACGAGCAGTACTTC.

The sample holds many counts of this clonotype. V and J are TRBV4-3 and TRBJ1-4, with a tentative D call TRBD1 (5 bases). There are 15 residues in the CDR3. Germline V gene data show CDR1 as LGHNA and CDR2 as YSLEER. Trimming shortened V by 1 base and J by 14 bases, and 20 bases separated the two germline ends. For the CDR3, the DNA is TGCGCCAGCAGCCAAGGAGTAGGGACCGGTTTCTCGCTGTTTTTT. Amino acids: CASSQGVGTGFSLFF.

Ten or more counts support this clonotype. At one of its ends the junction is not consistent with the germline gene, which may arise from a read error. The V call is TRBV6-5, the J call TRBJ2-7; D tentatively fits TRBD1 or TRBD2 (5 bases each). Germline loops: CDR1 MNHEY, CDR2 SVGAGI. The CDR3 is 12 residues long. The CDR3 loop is CASSYFRPGRNF. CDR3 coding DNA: TGTGCCAGCAGTTATTTTAGACCGGGACGGAATTTC.

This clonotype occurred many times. CDR3 residues: CSARDRPTEGKLFF. For the CDR3, the DNA is TGCAGTGCTAGAGACAGGCCGACAGAAGGAAAACTGTTTTTT. The J gene is TRBJ1-4, the V gene TRBV20-1; perhaps TRBD1 as D (5 bases). The CDR3 is 14 amino acids. Looked up from germline, CDR1 is DFQATT and CDR2 is SNEGSKA (reference sequence). V lost 0 bases to trimming and J lost 10 bases, with 15 bases between them.

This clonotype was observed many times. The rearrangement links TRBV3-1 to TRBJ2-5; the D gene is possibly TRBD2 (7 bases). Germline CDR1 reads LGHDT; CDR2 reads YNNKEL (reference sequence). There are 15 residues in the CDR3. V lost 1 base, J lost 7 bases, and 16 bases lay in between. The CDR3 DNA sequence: TGTGCCAGCAGCCAAGGCCTTGGGGGGGGCAGGACCCAGTACTTC. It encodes CASSQGLGGGRTQYF.

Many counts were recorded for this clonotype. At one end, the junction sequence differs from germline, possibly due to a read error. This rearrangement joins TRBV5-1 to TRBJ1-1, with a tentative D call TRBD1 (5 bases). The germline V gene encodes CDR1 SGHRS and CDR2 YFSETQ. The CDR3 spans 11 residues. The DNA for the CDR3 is TGCGCCAGCAGTTTGGGGCCTGAAGCTTTCTTT. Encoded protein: CASSLGPEAFF. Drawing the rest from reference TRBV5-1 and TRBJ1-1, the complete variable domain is KAGVTQTPRYLIKTRGQQVTLSCSPISGHRSVSWYQQTPGQGLQFLFEYFSETQRNKGNFPGRFSGRQFSNSRSEMNVSTLELGDSALYLCASSLGPEAFFGQGTRLTVV.

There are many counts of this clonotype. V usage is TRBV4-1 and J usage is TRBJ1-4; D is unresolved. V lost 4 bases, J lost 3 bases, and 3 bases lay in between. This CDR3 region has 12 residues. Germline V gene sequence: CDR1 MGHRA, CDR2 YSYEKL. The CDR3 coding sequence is TGCGCCAGCAGCCCGGCTAATGAAAAACTGTTTTTT. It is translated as CASSPANEKLFF.

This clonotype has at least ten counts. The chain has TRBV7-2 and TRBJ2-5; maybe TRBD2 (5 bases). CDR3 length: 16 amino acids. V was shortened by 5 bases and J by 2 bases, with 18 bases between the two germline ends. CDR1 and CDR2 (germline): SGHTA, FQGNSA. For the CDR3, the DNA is TGTGCCAGCAGCCGCGCCGGGATACCCTATCAAGAGACCCAGTACTTC. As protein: CASSRAGIPYQETQYF.

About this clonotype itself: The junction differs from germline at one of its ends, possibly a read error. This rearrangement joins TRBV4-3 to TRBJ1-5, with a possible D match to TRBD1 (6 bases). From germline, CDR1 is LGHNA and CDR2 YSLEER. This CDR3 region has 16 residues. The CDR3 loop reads CASSLLKGGSNQPQNF. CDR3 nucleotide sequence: TGCGCCAGCAGCCTCCTAAAAGGGGGGAGCAATCAGCCCCAGAATTTT.

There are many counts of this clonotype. The CDR3 nucleotides are TGTGCCAGCAGCCAAGCCCTGACAGGGGGCGGAGAGACCCAGTACTTC. It yields the protein CASSQALTGGGETQYF. This chain connects TRBV14 to TRBJ2-5, with TRBD1 identical over 10 bases. J lost 4 bases, V lost 1 base, and 6 bases had no gene match. This CDR3 has 16 residues. Per the germline V gene, CDR1 is SGHDN and CDR2 is FVKESK. Together with reference TRBV14 and TRBJ2-5, the CDR3 gives the full variable domain: EAGVTQFPSHSVIEKGQTVTLRCDPISGHDNLYWYRRVMGKEIKFLLHFVKESKQDESGMPNNRFLAERTGGTYSTLKVQPAELEDSGVYFCASSQALTGGGETQYFGPGTRLLVL.

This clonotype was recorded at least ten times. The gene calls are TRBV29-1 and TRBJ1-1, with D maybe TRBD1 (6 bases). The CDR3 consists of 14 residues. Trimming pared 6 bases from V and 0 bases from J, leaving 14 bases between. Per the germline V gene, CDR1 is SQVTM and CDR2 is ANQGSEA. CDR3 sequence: CSVTWGQMNTEAFF. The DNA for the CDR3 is TGCAGCGTGACCTGGGGACAAATGAACACTGAAGCTTTCTTT.

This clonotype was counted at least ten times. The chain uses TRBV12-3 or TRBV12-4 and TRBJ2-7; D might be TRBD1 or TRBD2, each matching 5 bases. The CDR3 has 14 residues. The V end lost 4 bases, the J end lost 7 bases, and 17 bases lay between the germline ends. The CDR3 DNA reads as TGTGCCAGCAGTTCCCACAAGGGGACGGGGGAGCAGTACTTC. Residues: CASSSHKGTGEQYF.

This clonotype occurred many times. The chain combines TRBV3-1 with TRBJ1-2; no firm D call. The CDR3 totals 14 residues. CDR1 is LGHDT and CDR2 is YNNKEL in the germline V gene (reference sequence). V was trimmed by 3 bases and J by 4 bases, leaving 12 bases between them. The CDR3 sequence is CASSQARLIYGYTF. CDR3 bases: TGTGCCAGCAGCCAGGCGAGATTGATCTATGGCTACACCTTC. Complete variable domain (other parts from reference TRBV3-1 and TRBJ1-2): DTAVSQTPKYLVTQMGNDKSIKCEQNLGHDTMYWYKQDSKKFLKIMFSYNNKELIINETVPNRFSPKSPDKAHLNLHINSLELGDSAVYFCASSQARLIYGYTFGSGTRLTVV.

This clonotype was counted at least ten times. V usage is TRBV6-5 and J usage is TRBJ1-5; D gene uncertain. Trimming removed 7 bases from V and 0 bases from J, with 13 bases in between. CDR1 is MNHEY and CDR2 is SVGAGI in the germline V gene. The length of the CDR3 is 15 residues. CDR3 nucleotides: TGTGCCAGCAAGGAGCGCTATTATAGCAATCAGCCCCAGCATTTT. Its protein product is CASKERYYSNQPQHF.

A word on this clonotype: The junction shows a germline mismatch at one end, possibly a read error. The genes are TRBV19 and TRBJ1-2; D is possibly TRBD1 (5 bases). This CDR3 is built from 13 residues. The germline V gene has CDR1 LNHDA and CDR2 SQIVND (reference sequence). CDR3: CTSSSRDNYGYTF. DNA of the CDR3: TGTACCAGTAGTTCCAGGGATAACTATGGCTACACCTTC.